The 6 T cell receptor beta chains below were found in one sample sequenced in a study of T cell responses to AZD1222 COVID-19 vaccine. Some clones are missing from TCRdb's copy, which holds only in-frame ones; the method was immunoSEQ multiplex PCR. The sample contains more than 60,000 clones, about 90% of which appear only once. Sequences were derived from peripheral blood, sampled on day 0 of AZD1222 vaccination. These receptors all come from an adult in good health.

The chain joins TRBV3-1 (or the pseudogene TRBV3-2) to TRBJ2-5, with D maybe TRBD1 (6 bases). CDR1 LGHDT and CDR2 YNNKEL come from the germline V gene (reference sequence). This CDR3 contains 14 residues. The V end lost 2 bases, the J end lost 4 bases, and 11 bases lay between the germline ends. This chain's CDR3 is CASSQQGSRETQYF. The CDR3 DNA reads TGTGCCAGCAGCCAACAGGGGAGCCGAGAGACCCAGTACTTC.

The chain couples TRBV6-5 to TRBJ1-2, with 8 bases aligning to TRBD1. CDR3 length equals 15 residues. The V gene's germline CDR1 is MNHEY and CDR2 SVGAGI. V lost 7 bases and J lost 0; bases outside the gene matches: 7. CDR3 amino acids: CASMGTGSSNYGYTF. The CDR3 DNA reads as TGTGCCAGCATGGGGACAGGTAGCTCTAACTATGGCTACACCTTC.

This clone has just one count. The chain combines TRBV7-2 with TRBJ1-2; D might be TRBD1 (5 bases). V dropped 5 bases and J dropped 1 base, with 11 bases sitting between them. Germline assignment: CDR1 SGHTA and CDR2 FQGNSA. The CDR3 consists of 14 residues. As DNA, the CDR3 is TGTGCCAGCAGCCCGGGACGGATTAACTATGGCTACACCTTC. It is translated as CASSPGRINYGYTF.

The chain joins TRBV19 to TRBJ1-1; 7 positions match TRBD1. The CDR3 totals 13 residues. Germline V gene data show CDR1 as LNHDA and CDR2 as SQIVND (reference sequence). J was trimmed by 5 bases and V by 5 bases; bases with no gene match: 5. This CDR3 reads CASSVNRGTEAFF. The CDR3 bases are TGTGCCAGTAGTGTTAACAGGGGAACTGAAGCTTTCTTT.

V usage is TRBV28 and J usage is TRBJ2-7; D gene unclear. CDR3 size: 15 residues. Germline V lookup: CDR1 MDHEN, CDR2 SYDVKM. Trimming took off 4 bases at V and 4 bases at J, with 17 bases between the two ends. As DNA, the CDR3 is TGTGCCAGCAGTTCGGACCCCCTGAGTTCTTACGAGCAGTACTTC. Encoded protein: CASSSDPLSSYEQYF.

The genes are TRBV6-5 and TRBJ1-3; D is possibly TRBD1 (6 bases). V shed 5 bases and J shed 4 bases, with 9 bases lying between them. This CDR3 region has 13 residues. The germline gives CDR1 MNHEY, CDR2 SVGAGI. CDR3 residues: CASSTDRGNTIYF. CDR3 sequence (DNA): TGTGCCAGCAGTACTGACAGGGGAAACACCATATATTTT.